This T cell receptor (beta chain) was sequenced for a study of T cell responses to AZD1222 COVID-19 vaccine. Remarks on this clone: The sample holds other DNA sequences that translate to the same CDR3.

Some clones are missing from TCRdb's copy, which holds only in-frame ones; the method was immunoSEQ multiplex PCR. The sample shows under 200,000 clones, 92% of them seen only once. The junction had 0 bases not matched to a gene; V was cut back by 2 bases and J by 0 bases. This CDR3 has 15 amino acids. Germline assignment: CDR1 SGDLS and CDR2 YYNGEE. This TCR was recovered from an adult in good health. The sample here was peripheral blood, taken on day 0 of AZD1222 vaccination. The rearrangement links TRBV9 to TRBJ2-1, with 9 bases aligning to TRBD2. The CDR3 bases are TGTGCCAGCAGCGTTAGCGGGGGCTCCTACAATGAGCAGTTCTTC. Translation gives CASSVSGGSYNEQFF. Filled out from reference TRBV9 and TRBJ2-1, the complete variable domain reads DSGVTQTPKHLITATGQRVTLRCSPRSGDLSVYWYQQSLDQGLQFLIQYYNGEERAKGNILERFSAQQFPDLHSELNLSSLELGDSALYFCASSVSGGSYNEQFFGPGTRLTVL.